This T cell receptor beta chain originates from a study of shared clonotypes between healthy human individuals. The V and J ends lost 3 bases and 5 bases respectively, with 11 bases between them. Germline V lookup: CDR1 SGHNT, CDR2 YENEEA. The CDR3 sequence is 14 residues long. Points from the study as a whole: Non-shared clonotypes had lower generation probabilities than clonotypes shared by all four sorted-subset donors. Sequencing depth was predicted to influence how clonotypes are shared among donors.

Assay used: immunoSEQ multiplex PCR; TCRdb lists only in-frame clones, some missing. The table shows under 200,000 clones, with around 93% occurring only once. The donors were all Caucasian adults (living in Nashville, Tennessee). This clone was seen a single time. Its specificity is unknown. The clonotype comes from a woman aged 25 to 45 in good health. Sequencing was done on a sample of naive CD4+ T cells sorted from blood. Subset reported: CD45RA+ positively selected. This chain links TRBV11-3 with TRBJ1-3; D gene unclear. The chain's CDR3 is CASSLSGERNTIYF. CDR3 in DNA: TGTGCCAGCAGCTTGTCCGGGGAAAGAAACACCATATATTTT.